Detailed here is one T cell receptor beta chain. Germline-derived CDR1 and CDR2 are MGHRA and YSYEKL. This CDR3 spans 16 amino acids. Trimming removed 1 base at V and 1 base at J, with 11 bases between. These data come from a study of cytomegalovirus exposure and HLA in healthy donors. This PCR relied on a set of 60 Vbeta primers and 13 Jbeta primers. The assay was immunoSEQ multiplex PCR, and TCRdb's table has in-frame clones only and misses some. The sample yields roughly 120,000 clones, about 72% seen once. The rearrangement links TRBV4-1 to TRBJ2-1; D unresolved. The source of this sequence is a man in his fifties in good health and CMV-seropositive. Specimen: PBMCs. CDR3: CASSQGVSLSYNEQFF. The CDR3 region has the DNA TGCGCCAGCAGCCAAGGAGTTAGCTTATCCTACAATGAGCAGTTCTTC.